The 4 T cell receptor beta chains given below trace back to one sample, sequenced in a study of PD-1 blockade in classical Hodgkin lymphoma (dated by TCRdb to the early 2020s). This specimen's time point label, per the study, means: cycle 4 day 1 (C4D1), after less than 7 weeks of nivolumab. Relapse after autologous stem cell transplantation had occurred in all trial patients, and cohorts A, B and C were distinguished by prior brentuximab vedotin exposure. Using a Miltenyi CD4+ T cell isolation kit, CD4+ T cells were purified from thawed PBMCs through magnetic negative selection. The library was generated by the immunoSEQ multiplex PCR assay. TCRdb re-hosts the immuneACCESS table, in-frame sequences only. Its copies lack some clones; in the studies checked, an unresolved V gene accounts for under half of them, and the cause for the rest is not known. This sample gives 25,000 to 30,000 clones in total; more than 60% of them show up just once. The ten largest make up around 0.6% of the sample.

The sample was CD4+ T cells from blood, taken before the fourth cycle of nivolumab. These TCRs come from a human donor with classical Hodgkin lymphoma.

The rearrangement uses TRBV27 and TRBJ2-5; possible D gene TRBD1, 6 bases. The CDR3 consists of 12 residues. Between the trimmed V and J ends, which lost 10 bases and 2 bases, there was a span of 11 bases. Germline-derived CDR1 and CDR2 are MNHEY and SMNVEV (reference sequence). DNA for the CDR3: TGTGCCACCACCGACAGGCAAGAGACCCAGTACTTC. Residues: CATTDRQETQYF.

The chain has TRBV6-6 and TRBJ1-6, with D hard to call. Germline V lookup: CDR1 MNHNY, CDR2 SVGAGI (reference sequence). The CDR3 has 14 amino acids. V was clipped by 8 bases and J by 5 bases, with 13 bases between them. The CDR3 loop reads CASAPGLDNSPLHF. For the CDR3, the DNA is TGTGCCAGCGCCCCTGGGTTAGATAATTCACCCCTCCACTTT.

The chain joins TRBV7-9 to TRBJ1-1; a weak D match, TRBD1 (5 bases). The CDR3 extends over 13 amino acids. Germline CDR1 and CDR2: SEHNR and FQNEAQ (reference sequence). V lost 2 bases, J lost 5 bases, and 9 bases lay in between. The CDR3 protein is CASSLTRDTEAFF. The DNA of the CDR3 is TGTGCCAGCAGCTTAACCAGGGATACTGAAGCTTTCTTT.

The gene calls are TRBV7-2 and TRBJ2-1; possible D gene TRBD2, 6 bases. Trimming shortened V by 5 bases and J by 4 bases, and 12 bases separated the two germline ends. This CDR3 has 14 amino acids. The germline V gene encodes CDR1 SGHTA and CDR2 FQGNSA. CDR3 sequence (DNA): TGTGCCAGCAGCGGCCGGGACTTTTACAATGAGCAGTTCTTC. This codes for CASSGRDFYNEQFF.